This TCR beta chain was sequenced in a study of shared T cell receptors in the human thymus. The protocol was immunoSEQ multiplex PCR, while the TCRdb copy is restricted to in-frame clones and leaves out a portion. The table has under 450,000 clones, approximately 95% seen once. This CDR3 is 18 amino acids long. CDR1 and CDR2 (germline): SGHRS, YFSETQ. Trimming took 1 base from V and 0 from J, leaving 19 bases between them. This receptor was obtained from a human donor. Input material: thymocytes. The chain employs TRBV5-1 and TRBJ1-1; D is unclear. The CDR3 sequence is CASSLKDVARSMNTEAFF. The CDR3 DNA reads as TGCGCCAGCAGCTTGAAGGACGTTGCCAGATCCATGAACACTGAAGCTTTCTTT.